This T cell receptor beta chain derives from a study of blood T cell repertoires in COVID-19 (dated by TCRdb to 2019 to 2021). About the study as a whole: Samples covering the acute and convalescent phases of COVID-19 were provided by collaborators in the United States, Italy and Spain. The material from the prospective study consisted of cDNA or gDNA derived from T cells, B-cell-depleted T cells, or PBMCs. Subjects who had been exposed to COVID-19, were actively infected with it, or had recovered from it provided the deeply sampled blood TCRbeta repertoires that made up the dataset. A freely available public database, intended as a resource for researchers studying the immune response to SARS-CoV-2, is where the repertoires were released. Samples came from the ongoing ImmuneRACE study (first 160 participants) plus 1,254 subjects from 6 global collaborators. Nearly every sample came with metadata listing a de-identified subject ID, COVID-19 status, age in years and sex. HLA class I and class II types, where available, came from metadata supplied by the sample provider rather than from assay-based typing.

The collaborating institutions used their own protocols to collect whole blood in K2EDTA tubes. Collaborator samples were shipped for TCRbeta analysis as frozen whole blood, isolated PBMCs, or DNA extracted from either sample type. The CDR3, cysteine through phenylalanine, is 15 amino acids long. The DNA shown is the 45-base CDR3, in frame from base 1. V has 6 bases trimmed and J has 5 bases trimmed; junction bases matching no gene number 11. Based on the germline V gene (reference sequence), the CDR1 and CDR2 sequences are MNHNY and SVGAGI. Points the paper makes about the study in general: The quantity of clinical and demographic metadata differed by source and by participant and was supplied without curation.

About this clone itself: Its antigen is unknown. No base-level quality is on record; no much larger clone is a single base apart.

TCRbeta CDR3 regions were amplified from genomic DNA using the immunoSEQ Assay, a bias-controlled multiplex PCR. For the original study's pipeline: Nucleated cell counts per sample were estimated from amplification of reference gene primers within the assay. To quantify the absolute abundance of each unique TCRbeta CDR3 rearrangement, sequence reads were collapsed and filtered. For each sample, productive Simpson clonality was calculated as the square root of Simpson's diversity index across productive rearrangements. TCRdb stores this immuneACCESS table with in-frame sequences only. Part of the clones is absent; in the studies checked, under half of the shortfall reflects unresolved V genes, and no reason is known for the rest. V and J calls and clone size are as listed in that table; D and trimming were resolved from the DNA. This sample has roughly 100,000 clones in its table, and about 85% of those were observed once. The top ten clones comprise 3% to 3.5% of the sample.

The sequencing input was peripheral blood. The chain uses TRBV6-6 and TRBJ2-5, and 8 bases in between align with TRBD1. The clonotype was recovered from a man aged 45-60 years in a cohort sampled during active COVID-19. The nucleotide sequence reads as follows: TGTGCCAGCAGCCCACAGGGGGAGGTTGGGGAGACCCAGTACTTC. It codes for CASSPQGEVGETQYF.